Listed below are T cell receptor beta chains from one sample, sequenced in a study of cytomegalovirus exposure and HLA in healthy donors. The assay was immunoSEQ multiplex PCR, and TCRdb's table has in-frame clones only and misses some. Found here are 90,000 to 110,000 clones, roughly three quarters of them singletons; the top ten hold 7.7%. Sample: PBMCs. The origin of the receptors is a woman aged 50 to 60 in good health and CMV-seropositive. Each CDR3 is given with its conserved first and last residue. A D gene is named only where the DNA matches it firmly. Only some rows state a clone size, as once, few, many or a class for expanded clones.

CDR3aa: CASTPDRGRADTQYF
CDR3nt: TGTGCCAGCACCCCGGACAGGGGGCGTGCAGATACGCAGTATTTT
abundance: -
d_gene: TRBD1
v_gene: TRBV2
j_gene: TRBJ2-3

CDR3aa: CASSHAKGGSYEQYF
CDR3nt: TGCGCCAGCAGCCACGCGAAGGGAGGCTCCTACGAGCAGTACTTC
abundance: -
d_gene: -
v_gene: TRBV4-3
j_gene: TRBJ2-7

CDR3aa: CASSLGGSGGLQETQYF
CDR3nt: TGCGCCAGCAGCTTGGGAGGGAGCGGGGGCCTACAAGAGACCCAGTACTTC
abundance: -
d_gene: TRBD2
v_gene: TRBV5-1
j_gene: TRBJ2-5

CDR3aa: CASREDRGAEAFF
CDR3nt: TGTGCCAGCAGGGAAGACAGGGGCGCTGAAGCTTTCTTT
abundance: -
d_gene: TRBD1
v_gene: TRBV2
j_gene: TRBJ1-1

CDR3aa: CASSRGLYNEQFF
CDR3nt: TGTGCCAGCAGTCGAGGACTGTACAATGAGCAGTTCTTC
abundance: -
d_gene: -
v_gene: TRBV27
j_gene: TRBJ2-1

CDR3aa: CATSSGSTGGTNTEAFF
CDR3nt: TGTGCCACCAGCAGTGGCTCCACAGGGGGAACGAACACTGAAGCTTTCTTT
abundance: -
d_gene: TRBD1
v_gene: TRBV15
j_gene: TRBJ1-1

CDR3aa: CASSLLAGHSGNTIYF
CDR3nt: TGTGCCAGCAGTCTTCTTGCAGGCCACTCTGGAAACACCATATATTTT
abundance: few
d_gene: -
v_gene: TRBV2
j_gene: TRBJ1-3

CDR3aa: CASSHPRDRAVRELFF
CDR3nt: TGTGCCAGCAGCCATCCCCGGGACAGGGCCGTTCGGGAGCTGTTTTTT
abundance: -
d_gene: TRBD1
v_gene: TRBV9
j_gene: TRBJ2-2

CDR3aa: CASSPEPWSSYNEQFF
CDR3nt: TGCGCCAGCAGCCCAGAACCCTGGAGCTCCTACAATGAGCAGTTCTTC
abundance: few
d_gene: -
v_gene: TRBV5-1
j_gene: TRBJ2-1

CDR3aa: CASSSLLSTGNTEAFF
CDR3nt: TGTGCCAGCAGTTCCCTCCTATCGACAGGGAACACTGAAGCTTTCTTT
abundance: -
d_gene: -
v_gene: TRBV6-6
j_gene: TRBJ1-1

CDR3aa: CASSVEGGRGDTQYF
CDR3nt: TGTGCCAGCAGCGTAGAGGGCGGGAGGGGAGATACGCAGTATTTT
abundance: -
d_gene: TRBD2
v_gene: TRBV9
j_gene: TRBJ2-3

CDR3aa: CASSLSAAAAWEQFF
CDR3nt: TGTGCCAGCAGCTTGTCTGCCGCGGCAGCCTGGGAGCAGTTCTTC
abundance: -
d_gene: -
v_gene: TRBV7-9
j_gene: TRBJ2-1

CDR3aa: CASSQDVTGVNSPLHF
CDR3nt: TGCGCCAGCAGCCAAGATGTGACAGGGGTCAATTCACCCCTCCACTTT
abundance: -
d_gene: TRBD1
v_gene: TRBV4-3
j_gene: TRBJ1-6

CDR3aa: CASSSTSGAQETQYF
CDR3nt: TGTGCCAGCAGCTCGACTAGCGGGGCACAAGAGACCCAGTACTTC
abundance: -
d_gene: TRBD2
v_gene: TRBV5-4
j_gene: TRBJ2-5

CDR3aa: CASMAPTGGPEAFF
CDR3nt: TGTGCCAGCATGGCCCCTACAGGTGGCCCTGAAGCTTTCTTT
abundance: few
d_gene: -
v_gene: TRBV2
j_gene: TRBJ1-1

CDR3aa: CASSPGQGSFGPQHF
CDR3nt: TGTGCCAGCTCACCGGGGCAGGGGTCCTTTGGGCCCCAGCATTTT
abundance: -
d_gene: -
v_gene: TRBV18
j_gene: TRBJ1-5

CDR3aa: CASRTGGYGYTF
CDR3nt: TGTGCCAGCAGGACAGGGGGCTATGGCTACACCTTC
abundance: few
d_gene: TRBD1
v_gene: TRBV2
j_gene: TRBJ1-2

CDR3aa: CASTGLAGGREQFF
CDR3nt: TGTGCCAGCACTGGACTAGCGGGAGGAAGGGAGCAGTTCTTC
abundance: -
d_gene: TRBD2
v_gene: TRBV7-9
j_gene: TRBJ2-1